Presented here are 9 T cell receptor beta chains from one specimen sequenced in a study of human T cells and chemical hapten exposure. TCRdb ran MiXCR on the RACE reads and lists one entry per CDR3 protein. The sample includes roughly 40,000 distinct CDR3 sequences, approximately 10% seen only once; the top ten take 13% to 15%. Time point given: patch test 2, 6 weeks after DPC sensitization. Treatment: therapeutic diphenylcyclopropenone sensitization with weekly scalp DPC. Extraction yielded total RNA from whole blood (unfractionated). The input for sequencing was whole blood, taken in connection with sensitization to the hapten diphenylcyclopropenone (DPC). The receptors come from a woman between 25 and 40 years old with alopecia areata. Some clones in this sample may be carry-over from other donors' samples.

The gene calls are TRBV7-9 and TRBJ2-6; no clear D gene. CDR1 and CDR2 (germline): SEHNR, FQNEAQ (reference sequence). CDR3 size: 13 residues. CDR3 loop: CGGGNSGANVLTF. The CDR3 nucleotides are TGTGGAGGCGGTAACTCTGGGGCCAACGTCCTGACTTTC.

This clonotype has more than one count but fewer than ten. The CDR3 spells CASSLVSGGGYTF. The DNA for the CDR3 is TGTGCCAGCAGCTTAGTGAGTGGTGGAGGCTACACCTTC. The chain links TRBV7-2 to TRBJ1-2; the D is unclear. The CDR3 has 13 residues. V lost 1 base to trimming and J lost 8 bases, with 11 bases between them. Per the germline V gene, CDR1 is SGHTA and CDR2 is FQGNSA.

This clonotype has just a few counts. The V and J genes are TRBV6-2 or TRBV6-3 and TRBJ2-5, with D tentatively TRBD2 (6 bases). Germline values: CDR1 MNHEY, CDR2 SVGEGT. Trimming shortened V by 6 bases and J by 2 bases, and 16 bases separated the two germline ends. This CDR3 spans 15 amino acids. The CDR3 region is CASSRGDTRQETQYF. In DNA, the CDR3 is TGTGCCAGCAGCCGCGGGGATACAAGGCAAGAGACCCAGTACTTC.

This clonotype was picked up many times. This chain joins TRBV11-2 and TRBJ2-1, with D perhaps being TRBD1 or TRBD2 (5 bases each). The ends were cut back, 6 bases at V and 2 bases at J, with 14 bases in the middle. There are 15 residues in the CDR3. Germline CDR1 and CDR2: SGHAT and FQNNGV. CDR3 sequence reads: CASRTGTVTYNEQFF. In nucleotides, the CDR3 is TGTGCCAGCAGGACCGGGACGGTTACCTACAATGAGCAGTTCTTC.

V is TRBV3-1 and J is TRBJ2-7; possibly TRBD1 for D (6 bases). CDR3 size: 13 residues. Trimming cost V 6 bases and J 1 base, with 10 bases left between them. Germline CDR1 and CDR2: LGHDT and YNNKEL (reference sequence). In nucleotides, the CDR3 is TGTGCCAGCAGACTCGGACAGTCCTACGAGCAGTACTTC. This codes for CASRLGQSYEQYF.

CDR3 sequence: CARGVPASGGETQYF. CDR3 DNA: TGTGCCAGGGGGGTGCCGGCTAGCGGGGGCGAGACCCAGTACTTC. V usage is TRBV2 and J usage is TRBJ2-5; 10 bases line up with TRBD2. V trimming: 9 bases; J trimming: 5 bases; junction bases outside the gene matches: 12. CDR1 is SNHLY, CDR2 FYNNEI, per germline. The CDR3 is 15 amino acids.

Here the CDR3 reads CSAPPPRGNTDTQYF. CDR3 nucleotides: TGCAGTGCCCCACCCCCGCGGGGGAACACAGATACGCAGTATTTT. The chain employs TRBV20-1 and TRBJ2-3; 7 bases align to TRBD2. V lost 6 bases and J lost 2; bases outside the gene matches: 11. Germline values: CDR1 DFQATT, CDR2 SNEGSKA (reference sequence). The length of the CDR3 is 15 residues.

The chain carries TRBV6-1 and TRBJ1-2, with 10 bases matching TRBD1. Trimming cost V 9 bases and J 4 bases; bases outside gene matches: 8. This CDR3 is built from 14 residues. Germline V lookup: CDR1 MNHNS, CDR2 SASEGT. CDR3 sequence (DNA): TGTGCCAGTACATCGGACAGGGGGATCTATGGCTACACCTTC. This translates into CASTSDRGIYGYTF.

In this sample, this clonotype turned up many times. The V call is TRBV7-2, the J call TRBJ1-4; 11 bases map to TRBD1. The CDR3 is 15 amino acids. Germline trimming cut 1 base from V and 10 bases from J; bases unmatched to any gene: 5. CDR1 is SGHTA, CDR2 FQGNSA, per germline. The CDR3 spells CASSLDGTGGLKLFF. The CDR3, as DNA: TGTGCCAGCAGCTTAGACGGGACAGGGGGACTAAAACTGTTTTTT.